This T cell receptor beta chain was retrieved from a study of cytomegalovirus exposure and HLA in healthy donors. Whole-study results and caveats: Three of the chains that were CMV-associated were confirmed in vitro to be specific for CMV antigens. Immune exposure data for these donors was limited to CMV serostatus.

The CDR3 is 15 amino acids. The V end lost 5 bases, the J end lost 0 bases, and 13 bases lay between the germline ends. Per germline, CDR1 PRHDT and CDR2 FYEKMQ (reference sequence). Points on this clone: Its antigen is currently unknown.

Researchers ran the PCR with 60 Vbeta and 13 Jbeta primers. Under the authors' procedure: As a later analysis found, there were 70 million to 90 million unique TCR beta chains, of which roughly 11 million were shared. Using immunoSEQ multiplex PCR, the repertoire was profiled, and TCRdb retains in-frame clones only, with some absent. V and J calls and clone size follow that table, whereas D and trimming were derived from the DNA. The table records hundreds of thousands of clones, about 79% of them present only once. This chain connects TRBV13 to TRBJ1-2, with D perhaps matching TRBD1 (5 bases). The sequencing sample was made of PBMCs. The TCR comes from a male donor in good health and CMV-seronegative. The CDR3 nucleotides are TGTGCCAGCAGCGTCGACAGAAGCCCTAACTATGGCTACACCTTC. The encoded protein is CASSVDRSPNYGYTF.